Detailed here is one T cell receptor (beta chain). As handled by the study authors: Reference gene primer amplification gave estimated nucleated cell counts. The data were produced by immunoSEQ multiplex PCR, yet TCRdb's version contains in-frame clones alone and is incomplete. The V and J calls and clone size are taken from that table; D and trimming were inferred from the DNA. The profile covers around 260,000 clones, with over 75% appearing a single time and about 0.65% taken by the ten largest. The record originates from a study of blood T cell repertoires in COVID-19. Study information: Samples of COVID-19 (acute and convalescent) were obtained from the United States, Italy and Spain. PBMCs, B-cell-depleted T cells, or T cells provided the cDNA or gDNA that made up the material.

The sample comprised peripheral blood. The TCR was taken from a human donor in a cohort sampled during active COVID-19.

This CDR3 is CASSLAGQYNSPLHF. The CDR3 DNA is TGTGCCAGCAGCTTAGCGGGACAGTATAATTCACCCCTCCACTTT. The rearrangement links TRBV7-3 to TRBJ1-6; TRBD1 matches 7 bases. V trimming: 2 bases; J trimming: 4 bases; junction bases outside the gene matches: 2. The CDR3 is 15 amino acids. Looked up from germline, CDR1 is SGHTA and CDR2 is FQGTGA.